This entry lists 32 T cell receptor beta chains sequenced from one sample in a study of OX40 agonist ivuxolimab in advanced cancers. The assay was immunoSEQ multiplex PCR, and TCRdb's table has in-frame clones only and misses some. The sample carries about 47,000 clones, roughly 89% recorded once. Source: CD4+ or CD8+ T cells sorted from blood, taken in a trial of the OX40 agonist ivuxolimab. The receptor source for this set is an adult with an advanced solid tumor such as melanoma, head and neck, liver or kidney cancer.

The chain joins TRBV5-1 to TRBJ2-3; 9 bases are shared with TRBD2. The trim removed 4 bases at V and 2 bases at J, leaving 14 bases unmatched. CDR1 is SGHRS, CDR2 YFSETQ, per germline. The CDR3 runs 18 residues. In DNA form, the CDR3 reads TGCGCCAGCAGCGCTGGACTAGCGCTTACCACTTACACAGATACGCAGTATTTT. This encodes CASSAGLALTTYTDTQYF.

V and J are TRBV19 and TRBJ2-4; 10 bases map to TRBD1. Germline V CDR1 and CDR2: LNHDA, SQIVND (reference sequence). V trimming: 7 bases; J trimming: 3 bases; junction bases outside the gene matches: 6. The CDR3 consists of 15 residues. In DNA, the CDR3 is TGTGCCAGTACCCCGACAGGGGGCGGCAAAAACATTCAGTACTTC. Translating it yields CASTPTGGGKNIQYF.

This rearrangement joins TRBV7-3 to TRBJ1-6; D is possibly TRBD1 (5 bases). Trimming stripped 2 bases from V and 5 bases from J, with 10 bases between. This CDR3 region has 15 residues. Germline V CDR1 and CDR2: SGHTA, FQGTGA. The CDR3 nucleotides are TGTGCCAGCAGCTTATCGCAGGGAGATAATTCACCCCTCCACTTT. This codes for CASSLSQGDNSPLHF.

The chain recombines TRBV6-1 with TRBJ1-2; 8 bases align to TRBD1. The germline gives CDR1 MNHNS, CDR2 SASEGT. The trim removed 6 bases at V and 8 bases at J, leaving 5 bases unmatched. The CDR3 has 12 residues. The CDR3 loop reads CASSLTGDGYTF. DNA for the CDR3: TGTGCCAGCAGCTTGACAGGGGACGGCTACACCTTC.

This chain uses TRBV15 with TRBJ2-6; the D gene is possibly TRBD1 (6 bases). Germline V gene data show CDR1 as LNHNV and CDR2 as YYDKDF (reference sequence). The V gene lost 4 bases and the J gene lost 0 bases, with 13 bases spanning the gap. This CDR3 is 17 amino acids long. The DNA for the CDR3 is TGTGCCACCAGCAACACAGGGATGCACTCTGGGGCCAACGTCCTGACTTTC. Residues: CATSNTGMHSGANVLTF.

J is TRBJ2-1 and V is TRBV18; TRBD1 agrees at 7 bases. Trimming took 4 bases from V and 5 from J; bases not matched to a gene: 8. This CDR3 region has 15 residues. Germline lookup yields CDR1 KGHSH and CDR2 LQKENI. In nucleotides, the CDR3 is TGTGCCAGCTCACGGTACGGGACAGCTAACAATGAGCAGTTCTTC. It encodes CASSRYGTANNEQFF.

The chain links TRBV7-2 to TRBJ2-1; D is undetermined. Deletions cut 5 bases from V and 3 bases from J, with 14 bases between. The CDR3 sequence is 15 residues long. Looked up from germline, CDR1 is SGHTA and CDR2 is FQGNSA. CDR3: CASSPRQLRYNEQFF. DNA of the CDR3: TGTGCCAGCAGCCCCCGGCAACTACGCTACAATGAGCAGTTCTTC.

V is TRBV4-1 and J is TRBJ1-6, with 8 positions matching TRBD1. Germline V lookup: CDR1 MGHRA, CDR2 YSYEKL. Losses at the gene ends were 5 bases for V and 9 bases for J; bases not matched to a gene: 9. This CDR3 has 15 residues. The CDR3 loop reads CASSEGDRTLSPLHF. CDR3 nucleotide sequence: TGCGCCAGCAGCGAAGGGGACAGGACCCTTTCACCCCTCCACTTT.

The count of this clone is one. Here the CDR3 DNA reads TGCGCCAGCAGCACCGGGATTAATCAGCCCCAGCATTTT. Translating it yields CASSTGINQPQHF. This chain links TRBV5-1 with TRBJ1-5; D not certain. This CDR3 contains 13 residues. Germline lookup yields CDR1 SGHRS and CDR2 YFSETQ. V lost 4 bases to trimming and J lost 4 bases, with 9 bases between them.

The chain couples TRBV27 to TRBJ2-7, with 9 bases identical to TRBD2. Germline-derived CDR1 and CDR2 are MNHEY and SMNVEV (reference sequence). The CDR3 contains 13 residues. With V trimmed by 6 bases and J by 5 bases, 5 bases remained unmatched. Here the CDR3 reads CASSPGTSNEQYF. The CDR3 DNA reads as TGTGCCAGCAGCCCCGGGACTAGCAACGAGCAGTACTTC.

J is TRBJ2-3 and V is TRBV18, with D possibly TRBD2 on 6 matching bases. CDR1 and CDR2 from the germline V gene are KGHSH and LQKENI. The CDR3 has 17 amino acids. Trimming cost V 3 bases and J 4 bases, with 20 bases left between them. Here the CDR3 reads CASSPARTKSQSDTQYF. The CDR3 DNA reads TGTGCCAGCTCACCCGCAAGGACTAAATCCCAATCAGATACGCAGTATTTT.

V usage is TRBV4-1 and J usage is TRBJ2-7; D is possibly TRBD2 (5 bases). The ends were cut back, 9 bases at V and 4 bases at J, with 13 bases in the middle. Germline CDR1 and CDR2: MGHRA and YSYEKL. The CDR3 covers 12 residues. In nucleotides, the CDR3 is TGCGCCAGTAGAGGGCCAGCTTACGAGCAGTACTTC. Amino acid sequence: CASRGPAYEQYF.

The chain links TRBV7-9 to TRBJ1-1; D gene unclear. Germline V lookup: CDR1 SEHNR, CDR2 FQNEAQ (reference sequence). Trimming pared 1 base from V and 10 bases from J, leaving 13 bases between. The length of the CDR3 is 13 residues. The CDR3, as DNA: TGTGCCAGCAGCTTAGAGTCCGCCAGTCGAGCTTTCTTT. It translates to CASSLESASRAFF.

The chain uses TRBV4-1 and TRBJ1-1, with D perhaps TRBD1 (5 bases). V was trimmed by 1 base and J by 0 bases, leaving 18 bases between them. Per germline, CDR1 MGHRA and CDR2 YSYEKL. This CDR3 is 18 amino acids long. The CDR3 DNA follows: TGCGCCAGCAGCCAAGTATCTGGGGCCCTCGGATTGAACACTGAAGCTTTCTTT. The encoded protein is CASSQVSGALGLNTEAFF.

The V gene is TRBV19, the J gene TRBJ2-1; TRBD2 agrees at 11 bases. Trimming took 5 bases from V and 4 from J; bases not matched to a gene: 10. The germline V gene encodes CDR1 LNHDA and CDR2 SQIVND (reference sequence). The CDR3 length is 17 residues. The CDR3 region is CASSLLAGAGGYNEQFF. The CDR3 DNA follows: TGTGCCAGTAGTTTACTAGCGGGAGCGGGGGGTTACAATGAGCAGTTCTTC. Full variable domain (outside the CDR3, taken from reference TRBV19 and TRBJ2-1): DGGITQSPKYLFRKEGQNVTLSCEQNLNHDAMYWYRQDPGQGLRLIYYSQIVNDFQKGDIAEGYSVSREKKESFPLTVTSAQKNPTAFYLCASSLLAGAGGYNEQFFGPGTRLTVL.

The count of this clone is one. The V gene is TRBV29-1, the J gene TRBJ2-3, with no clear D. Germline V CDR1 and CDR2: SQVTM, ANQGSEA. The V end lost 4 bases, the J end lost 2 bases, and 4 bases lay between the germline ends. The CDR3 covers 11 residues. This CDR3 reads CSVATTDTQYF. CDR3 coding DNA: TGCAGCGTTGCTACCACAGATACGCAGTATTTT.

This chain connects TRBV19 to TRBJ1-5, with D possibly being TRBD1 (5 bases). The V gene lost 5 bases and the J gene lost 3 bases, with 14 bases spanning the gap. This CDR3 is 15 amino acids long. The germline V gene encodes CDR1 LNHDA and CDR2 SQIVND (reference sequence). The CDR3, as DNA: TGTGCCAGTAGTCCTCGGGGCAGCCTCAATCAGCCCCAGCATTTT. This codes for CASSPRGSLNQPQHF.

V gene TRBV29-1 combines with J gene TRBJ1-1, with 9 positions matching TRBD1. The CDR3 runs 14 residues. Germline V gene data show CDR1 as SQVTM and CDR2 as ANQGSEA. With 6 bases clipped from V and 3 bases from J, the junction kept 8 bases outside the gene matches. This chain's CDR3 is CSVGRTGADTEAFF. The CDR3 DNA follows: TGCAGCGTGGGGCGGACAGGGGCCGACACTGAAGCTTTCTTT.

The rearrangement links TRBV7-9 to TRBJ2-7; 7 nucleotides agree with TRBD1. With V trimmed by 0 bases and J by 2 bases, 4 bases remained unmatched. CDR3 length equals 15 residues. In germline, CDR1 is SEHNR, CDR2 FQNEAQ (reference sequence). CDR3 in DNA: TGTGCCAGCAGCTTAGCCGGGACAGCAACCTACGAGCAGTACTTC. Protein sequence: CASSLAGTATYEQYF.

The chain links TRBV28 to TRBJ1-1; 8 bases align to TRBD1. V lost 5 bases, J lost 0 bases, and 8 bases stayed unmatched. The CDR3 has 16 residues. Germline CDR1 is MDHEN and CDR2 is SYDVKM. CDR3 coding DNA: TGTGCCAGCAGTCCAGGGACAGGCATCATGAACACTGAAGCTTTCTTT. Its protein product is CASSPGTGIMNTEAFF.

The chain carries TRBV28 and TRBJ1-5; D not certain. CDR1 and CDR2 (germline): MDHEN, SYDVKM. V gave up 3 bases and J gave up 0 bases, with 9 bases separating them. CDR3 length: 15 residues. The CDR3 sequence is CASSLSGYSNQPQHF. The CDR3 DNA reads TGTGCCAGCAGTTTGTCTGGGTATAGCAATCAGCCCCAGCATTTT.

The chain employs TRBV9 and TRBJ2-1; 8 nucleotides line up with TRBD2. This CDR3 spans 15 amino acids. The J segment lost 2 bases and the V segment lost 4 bases, leaving 5 bases of the junction unmatched. Germline lookup yields CDR1 SGDLS and CDR2 YYNGEE. DNA for the CDR3: TGTGCCAGCAGCCTTAGCGGGGAAACCTACAATGAGCAGTTCTTC. Translated: CASSLSGETYNEQFF.

The rearrangement links TRBV5-1 to TRBJ2-7; the D is unclear. Germline CDR1 SGHRS, CDR2 YFSETQ. Trimming pared 3 bases from V and 1 base from J, leaving 8 bases between. The CDR3 loop spans 13 amino acids. CDR3 sequence: CASSWMISYEQYF. The CDR3 region has the DNA TGCGCCAGCAGCTGGATGATTTCCTACGAGCAGTACTTC.

The chain carries TRBV9 and TRBJ1-5, with D possibly being TRBD1 (6 bases). The CDR3 spans 15 residues. Trimming stripped 5 bases from V and 7 bases from J, with 19 bases between. Germline assignment: CDR1 SGDLS and CDR2 YYNGEE. The CDR3 sequence: CASSRGAGEYQPQHF. CDR3 bases: TGTGCCAGCAGTAGGGGGGCAGGGGAGTACCAGCCCCAGCATTTT.

The chain employs TRBV14 and TRBJ2-1, with 8 nucleotides matching TRBD2. The CDR3 loop spans 15 amino acids. Losses at the gene ends were 1 base for V and 5 bases for J; bases not matched to a gene: 4. The germline gives CDR1 SGHDN, CDR2 FVKESK. The CDR3: CASSQGTSSHNEQFF. CDR3 nucleotides: TGTGCCAGCAGCCAAGGGACTAGCAGTCACAATGAGCAGTTCTTC. The full variable domain, its missing parts supplied by reference TRBV14 and TRBJ2-1, is EAGVTQFPSHSVIEKGQTVTLRCDPISGHDNLYWYRRVMGKEIKFLLHFVKESKQDESGMPNNRFLAERTGGTYSTLKVQPAELEDSGVYFCASSQGTSSHNEQFFGPGTRLTVL.

This clone showed up just once. The rearrangement uses TRBV25-1 and TRBJ2-7; D is uncertain. There are 15 residues in the CDR3. The V and J ends lost 1 base and 3 bases respectively, with 13 bases between them. CDR1 and CDR2 from the germline V gene are MGHDK and SYGVNS. This CDR3 is CASSESERAFYEQYF. The CDR3 nucleotides read TGTGCCAGCAGTGAATCCGAGCGAGCATTCTACGAGCAGTACTTC.

This clone was picked up one time. The CDR3 here is CASSSKRGTDTQYF. CDR3 DNA sequence: TGTGCCAGCAGTTCTAAGAGAGGCACAGATACGCAGTATTTT. The J gene is TRBJ2-3, the V gene TRBV28; D unclear. Trimming stripped 4 bases from V and 1 base from J, with 9 bases between. The CDR3 extends over 14 amino acids. Per the germline V gene, CDR1 is MDHEN and CDR2 is SYDVKM.

The gene calls are TRBV6-5 and TRBJ1-1, with D possibly TRBD1 on 6 matching bases. This CDR3 is 15 amino acids long. Germline V gene sequence: CDR1 MNHEY, CDR2 SVGAGI. V dropped 5 bases and J dropped 0 bases, with 13 bases sitting between them. The DNA of the CDR3 is TGTGCCAGCAGTCCGAAAGGGGGTGTGAACACTGAAGCTTTCTTT. This translates into CASSPKGGVNTEAFF.

The chain is built from TRBV7-8 and TRBJ2-2; the D gene is possibly TRBD2 (7 bases). CDR1 SGHVS and CDR2 FQNEAQ come from the germline V gene. The CDR3 is made up of 13 amino acids. V was shortened by 5 bases and J by 7 bases, with 11 bases between the two germline ends. The DNA for the CDR3 is TGTGCCAGCAGCCCAGGGGAGGGCGGGGAGCTGTTTTTT. Amino acids: CASSPGEGGELFF.

The rearrangement joins TRBV5-1 to TRBJ2-3, with 7 bases identical to TRBD2. CDR3 length: 16 residues. The V segment lost 4 bases and the J segment 4 bases; nucleotides outside the gene matches: 12. Per the germline V gene, CDR1 is SGHRS and CDR2 is YFSETQ. In DNA, the CDR3 is TGCGCCAGCAGCGGAAAAGCGGGGCTAGAGGCAGATACGCAGTATTTT. Translated, it gives CASSGKAGLEADTQYF.

The table lists this clone with a count of one. The J gene is TRBJ2-1, the V gene TRBV5-1, with 8 bases matching TRBD2. The V and J ends lost 7 bases and 2 bases, in that order; junction bases with no gene match: 11. This CDR3 has 16 residues. CDR1 and CDR2 (germline): SGHRS, YFSETQ. This chain's CDR3 is CASRPLSGTAYNEQFF. The CDR3 DNA reads as TGCGCCAGCCGACCCCTTAGCGGGACCGCCTACAATGAGCAGTTCTTC.

The chain is built from TRBV27 and TRBJ2-1; D is possibly TRBD2 (5 bases). Trimming stripped 2 bases from V and 0 bases from J, with 23 bases between. The CDR3 totals 20 residues. Germline V gene sequence: CDR1 MNHEY, CDR2 SMNVEV (reference sequence). The CDR3 DNA is TGTGCCAGCAGTTTAATAAAGTGGGCCGGACTTGCGAGCTCCTACAATGAGCAGTTCTTC. Protein product: CASSLIKWAGLASSYNEQFF.